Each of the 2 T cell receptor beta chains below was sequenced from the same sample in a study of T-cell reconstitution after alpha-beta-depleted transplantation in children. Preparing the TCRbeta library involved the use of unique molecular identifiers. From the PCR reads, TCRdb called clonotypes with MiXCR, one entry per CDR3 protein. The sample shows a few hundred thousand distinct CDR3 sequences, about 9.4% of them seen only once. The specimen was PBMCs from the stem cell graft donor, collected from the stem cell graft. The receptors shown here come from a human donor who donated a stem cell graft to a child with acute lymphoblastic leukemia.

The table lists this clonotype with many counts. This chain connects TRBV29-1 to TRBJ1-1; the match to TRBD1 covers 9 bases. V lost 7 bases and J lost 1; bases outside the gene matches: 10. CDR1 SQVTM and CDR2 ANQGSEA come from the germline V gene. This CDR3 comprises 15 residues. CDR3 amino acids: CSAQTQTGGNTEAFF. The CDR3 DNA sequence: TGCAGCGCCCAAACTCAGACAGGGGGGAACACTGAAGCTTTCTTT.

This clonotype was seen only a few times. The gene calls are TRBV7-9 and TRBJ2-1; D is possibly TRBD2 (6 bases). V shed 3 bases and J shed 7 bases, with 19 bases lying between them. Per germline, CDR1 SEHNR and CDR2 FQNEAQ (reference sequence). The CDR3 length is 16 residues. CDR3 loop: CASSLGSSGLRNEQFF. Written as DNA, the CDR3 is TGTGCCAGCAGCTTGGGAAGTAGCGGCTTGAGGAATGAGCAGTTCTTC.